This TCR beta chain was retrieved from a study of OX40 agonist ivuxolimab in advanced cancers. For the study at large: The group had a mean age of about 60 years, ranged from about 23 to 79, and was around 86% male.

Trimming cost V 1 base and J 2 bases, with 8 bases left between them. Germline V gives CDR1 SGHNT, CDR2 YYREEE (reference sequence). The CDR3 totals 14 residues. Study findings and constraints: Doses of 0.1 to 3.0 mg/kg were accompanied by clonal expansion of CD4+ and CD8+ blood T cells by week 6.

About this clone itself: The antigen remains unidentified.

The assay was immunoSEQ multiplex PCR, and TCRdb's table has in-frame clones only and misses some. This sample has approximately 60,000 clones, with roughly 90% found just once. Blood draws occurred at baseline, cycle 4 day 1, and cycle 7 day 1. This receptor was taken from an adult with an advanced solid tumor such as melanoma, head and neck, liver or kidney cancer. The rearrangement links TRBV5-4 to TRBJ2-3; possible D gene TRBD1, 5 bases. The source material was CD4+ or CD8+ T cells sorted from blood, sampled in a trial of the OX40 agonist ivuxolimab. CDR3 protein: CASSLSGATDTQYF. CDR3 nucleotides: TGTGCCAGCAGCTTGAGTGGGGCCACAGATACGCAGTATTTT.